The 16 T cell receptor beta chains listed next were all sequenced from one sample in a study of blood T cell repertoires in COVID-19. Method: immunoSEQ multiplex PCR; TCRdb's copy keeps in-frame clones and lacks some. The repertoire holds 200,000 or so clones, about 91% seen once, with under 3% in the top ten. Sequenced: PBMCs or T cells enriched from blood (not recorded which). The source is a woman aged 40 to 50 with acute COVID-19.

This chain connects TRBV6-5 to TRBJ2-2; TRBD1 is a possible D gene (6 bases). Trimming stripped 10 bases from V and 3 bases from J, with 15 bases between. Germline assignment: CDR1 MNHEY and CDR2 SVGAGI. This CDR3 comprises 14 residues. The CDR3 DNA follows: TGTGCCACCCGGACAGTAAAGGACACCGGGGAGCTGTTTTTT. Residues: CATRTVKDTGELFF.

The chain employs TRBV7-2 and TRBJ2-7, with TRBD2 matching over 13 bases. The CDR3 contains 18 residues. J was trimmed by 0 bases and V by 2 bases; bases with no gene match: 7. From germline, CDR1 is SGHTA and CDR2 FQGNSA. CDR3 nucleotides: TGTGCCAGCAGCTTACGCCGAGGACTAGCGGGGGCCTCCTACGAGCAGTACTTC. This translates into CASSLRRGLAGASYEQYF.

This rearrangement joins TRBV13 to TRBJ1-1, with D hard to call. Germline V gene data show CDR1 as PRHDT and CDR2 as FYEKMQ (reference sequence). There are 13 residues in the CDR3. V was cut by 0 bases and J by 4 bases, with 6 bases left in between. Here the CDR3 DNA reads TGTGCCAGCAGCTTAGGGGGCGTCACTGAAGCTTTCTTT. As protein: CASSLGGVTEAFF.

Only a few counts were recorded for this clone. This sample also contains other DNA sequences that code for the same CDR3. The J gene is TRBJ1-1, the V gene TRBV5-6; weak D call: TRBD1 (5 bases). The V end lost 1 base, the J end lost 3 bases, and 10 bases lay between the germline ends. The CDR3 loop spans 14 amino acids. Germline V gene lookup returns CDR1 SGHDT and CDR2 YYEEEE. The CDR3 spells CASSLPGADTEAFF. The DNA for the CDR3 is TGTGCCAGCAGCTTGCCTGGGGCGGACACTGAAGCTTTCTTT. The whole variable domain, remainder taken from reference TRBV5-6 and TRBJ1-1, is DAGVTQSPTHLIKTRGQQVTLRCSPKSGHDTVSWYQQALGQGPQFIFQYYEEEERQRGNFPDRFSGHQFPNYSSELNVNALLLGDSALYLCASSLPGADTEAFFGQGTRLTVV.

The CDR3 loop is CASFGTGGYGYTF. Written as DNA, the CDR3 is TGTGCCAGCTTCGGGACAGGGGGTTACGGCTACACCTTC. The chain links TRBV12-3 or TRBV12-4 to TRBJ1-2; 11 nucleotides align to TRBD1. Unmatched junction bases numbered 7, after V lost 8 bases and J lost 8 bases. The CDR3 sequence is 13 residues long.

The chain is built from TRBV6-6 and TRBJ1-2, with 7 positions matching TRBD1. Germline CDR1 is MNHNY and CDR2 is SVGAGI (reference sequence). With V trimmed by 7 bases and J by 6 bases, 5 bases remained unmatched. The CDR3 runs 12 residues. This CDR3 is CASKEGADGYTF. The CDR3 nucleotides are TGTGCCAGCAAGGAGGGGGCGGATGGCTACACCTTC.

The chain couples TRBV9 to TRBJ2-1; 9 bases map to TRBD1. Unmatched junction bases numbered 4, after V lost 4 bases and J lost 2 bases. Germline V gives CDR1 SGDLS, CDR2 YYNGEE. The length of the CDR3 is 15 residues. The CDR3 loop is CASSSGTGTYNEQFF. The CDR3 nucleotides read TGTGCCAGCAGCTCGGGGACAGGGACCTACAATGAGCAGTTCTTC.

This clone was seen once. The V call is TRBV7-2, the J call TRBJ2-7; 12 nucleotides agree with TRBD2. CDR3 length: 15 amino acids. Losses at the gene ends were 5 bases for V and 7 bases for J; bases not matched to a gene: 9. Germline V gives CDR1 SGHTA, CDR2 FQGNSA. CDR3 DNA sequence: TGTGCCAGCAGCGCTAGCGGGGGGGCTACGGGGGAGCAGTACTTC. Amino acid sequence: CASSASGGATGEQYF.

CDR3 nucleotides: TGTGCCAGCAGCTTAGGGGGAGGCAACAATCAGCCCCAGCATTTT. Protein: CASSLGGGNNQPQHF. This sequence joins TRBV7-9 and TRBJ1-5; D not resolved. The V and J ends lost 1 base and 3 bases respectively, with 10 bases between them. Germline loops: CDR1 SEHNR, CDR2 FQNEAQ (reference sequence). The CDR3 has 15 residues.

The chain combines TRBV27 with TRBJ2-7; maybe TRBD2 (7 bases). V lost 5 bases, J lost 5 bases, and 19 bases lay in between. Germline CDR1 MNHEY, CDR2 SMNVEV (reference sequence). The length of the CDR3 is 15 residues. CDR3 bases: TGTGCCAGCAGTCCCCGGGGGCGGGAGTTCAACGAGCAGTACTTC. It is translated as CASSPRGREFNEQYF.

This clone was counted a single time. In DNA form, the CDR3 reads TGCGCCAGCAGCGATCTGGCAGGGGGCATTTACGAGCAGTACTTC. It is translated as CASSDLAGGIYEQYF. The V gene is TRBV4-3, the J gene TRBJ2-7, with 8 bases aligning to TRBD1. The V and J ends lost 5 bases and 4 bases, in that order; junction bases with no gene match: 10. Germline CDR1 and CDR2: LGHNA and YSLEER. CDR3 length: 15 amino acids.

The rearrangement uses TRBV18 and TRBJ1-3; D is undetermined. The CDR3 is made up of 16 amino acids. V was cut by 6 bases and J by 0 bases, with 15 bases left in between. CDR1 and CDR2 (germline): KGHSH, LQKENI. CDR3 sequence reads: CASSPGRAGSGNTIYF. DNA for the CDR3: TGTGCCAGCTCCCCGGGCCGAGCGGGCTCTGGAAACACCATATATTTT.

V and J are TRBV19 and TRBJ1-3; D unresolved. This CDR3 contains 14 residues. Trimming shortened V by 7 bases and J by 0 bases, and 10 bases separated the two germline ends. Germline V gene data show CDR1 as LNHDA and CDR2 as SQIVND (reference sequence). The CDR3 coding sequence is TGTGCCAGTATGGGCAGGCGCTCTGGAAACACCATATATTTT. Translating it yields CASMGRRSGNTIYF.

This chain links TRBV6-1 with TRBJ2-7; perhaps TRBD1 as D (5 bases). The CDR3 sequence is 14 residues long. The ends were cut back, 3 bases at V and 2 bases at J, with 11 bases in the middle. Germline CDR1 and CDR2: MNHNS and SASEGT. The CDR3 region has the DNA TGTGCCAGCAGTGACATCCCAGGGCCCTACGAGCAGTACTTC. This encodes CASSDIPGPYEQYF.

The CDR3 protein is CAWRVGQGSYEQYF. The CDR3 DNA reads TGTGCCTGGAGGGTGGGACAGGGGTCTTACGAGCAGTACTTC. The gene calls are TRBV30 and TRBJ2-7; 10 bases are shared with TRBD1. This CDR3 has 14 residues. Looked up from germline, CDR1 is GTSNPN and CDR2 is SVGIG (reference sequence). The trim removed 3 bases at V and 4 bases at J, leaving 6 bases unmatched. The whole variable domain, remainder taken from reference TRBV30 and TRBJ2-7, is SQTIHQWPATLVQPVGSPLSLECTVEGTSNPNLYWYRQAAGRGLQLLFYSVGIGQISSEVPQNLSASRPQDRQFILSSKKLLLSDSGFYLCAWRVGQGSYEQYFGPGTRLTVT.

The V call is TRBV9, the J call TRBJ2-3, with TRBD2 as a possible D gene (7 bases). Per germline, CDR1 SGDLS and CDR2 YYNGEE. The CDR3 is 15 amino acids. V was pared by 6 bases and J by 0 bases, with 14 bases between. The CDR3 loop reads CASNTAGASTDTQYF. CDR3 coding DNA: TGTGCCAGCAACACGGCGGGGGCCAGCACAGATACGCAGTATTTT. The complete variable domain, with remaining parts taken from reference TRBV9 and TRBJ2-3, reads DSGVTQTPKHLITATGQRVTLRCSPRSGDLSVYWYQQSLDQGLQFLIQYYNGEERAKGNILERFSAQQFPDLHSELNLSSLELGDSALYFCASNTAGASTDTQYFGPGTRLTVL.